This TCR beta chain emerged from a study of blood T cell repertoires in COVID-19. Study details: The origin of the acute and convalescent COVID-19 samples was the United States, Italy and Spain.

This CDR3 has 15 amino acids. Germline CDR1 reads SGHRS; CDR2 reads YFSETQ. With 1 base clipped from V and 5 bases from J, the junction kept 5 bases outside the gene matches. As processed by the authors: From reference gene primer amplification, estimates of nucleated cell counts were derived. Some clones are missing from TCRdb's copy, which holds only in-frame ones; the method was immunoSEQ multiplex PCR. V and J calls and clone size are as listed in that table; D and trimming were resolved from the DNA. This table holds around 60,000 clones, around 82% found once. V and J are TRBV5-1 and TRBJ1-4; 7 nucleotides line up with TRBD1. The clonotype comes from a man aged 55 to 70 with acute or convalescent COVID-19. The specimen was peripheral blood. CDR3 in DNA: TGCGCCAGCAGCTTGTGGGGCAGGGGGAATGAAAAACTGTTTTTT. Its protein product is CASSLWGRGNEKLFF.